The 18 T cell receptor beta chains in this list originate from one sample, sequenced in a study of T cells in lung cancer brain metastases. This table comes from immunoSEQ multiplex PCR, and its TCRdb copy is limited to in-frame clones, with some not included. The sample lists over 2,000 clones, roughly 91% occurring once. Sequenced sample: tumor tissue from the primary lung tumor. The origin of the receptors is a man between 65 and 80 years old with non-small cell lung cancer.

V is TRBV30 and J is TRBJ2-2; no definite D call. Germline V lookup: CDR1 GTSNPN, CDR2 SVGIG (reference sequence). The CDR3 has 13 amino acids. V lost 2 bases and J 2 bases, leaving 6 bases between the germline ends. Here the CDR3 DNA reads TGTGCCTGGAGTTCCTCTAACACCGGGGAGCTGTTTTTT. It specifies CAWSSSNTGELFF.

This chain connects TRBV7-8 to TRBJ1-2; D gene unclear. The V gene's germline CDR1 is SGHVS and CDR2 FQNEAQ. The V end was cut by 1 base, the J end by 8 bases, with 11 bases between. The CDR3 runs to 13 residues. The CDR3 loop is CASSLGGPMGYTF. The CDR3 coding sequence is TGTGCCAGCAGCTTAGGAGGTCCTATGGGCTACACCTTC.

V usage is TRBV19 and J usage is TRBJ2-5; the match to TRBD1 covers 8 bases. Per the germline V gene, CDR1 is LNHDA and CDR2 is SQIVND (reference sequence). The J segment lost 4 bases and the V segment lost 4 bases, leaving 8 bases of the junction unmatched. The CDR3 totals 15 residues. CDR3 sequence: CASSKGQGRRETQYF. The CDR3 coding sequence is TGTGCCAGTAGTAAAGGACAGGGTCGGCGAGAGACCCAGTACTTC.

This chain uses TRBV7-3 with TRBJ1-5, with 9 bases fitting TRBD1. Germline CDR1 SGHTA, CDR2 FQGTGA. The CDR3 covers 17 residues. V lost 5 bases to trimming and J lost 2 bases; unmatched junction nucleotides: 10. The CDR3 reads CASSVSTGGKGNQPQHF. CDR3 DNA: TGTGCCAGCAGCGTTTCGACAGGGGGAAAGGGCAATCAGCCCCAGCATTTT.

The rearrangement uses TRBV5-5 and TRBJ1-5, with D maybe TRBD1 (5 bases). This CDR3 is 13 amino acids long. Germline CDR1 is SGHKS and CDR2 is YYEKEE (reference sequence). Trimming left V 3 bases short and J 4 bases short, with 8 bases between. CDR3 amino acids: CASSSDRNQPQHF. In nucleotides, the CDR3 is TGTGCCAGCAGCTCTGACAGAAATCAGCCCCAGCATTTT.

CDR3: CATRFGTENSPLHF. The CDR3 nucleotides read TGCGCCACCCGATTTGGGACGGAGAATTCACCCCTCCACTTT. The chain has TRBV5-1 and TRBJ1-6; D is perhaps TRBD1 (5 bases). Trimming shortened V by 9 bases and J by 7 bases, and 17 bases separated the two germline ends. Germline V gives CDR1 SGHRS, CDR2 YFSETQ. This CDR3 region has 14 residues.

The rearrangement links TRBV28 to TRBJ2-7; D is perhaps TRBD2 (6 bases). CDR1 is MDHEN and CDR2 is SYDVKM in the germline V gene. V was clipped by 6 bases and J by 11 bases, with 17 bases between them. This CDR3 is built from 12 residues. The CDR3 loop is CASSAGTPREYF. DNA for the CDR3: TGTGCCAGCAGCGCGGGGACTCCCCGGGAGTACTTC.

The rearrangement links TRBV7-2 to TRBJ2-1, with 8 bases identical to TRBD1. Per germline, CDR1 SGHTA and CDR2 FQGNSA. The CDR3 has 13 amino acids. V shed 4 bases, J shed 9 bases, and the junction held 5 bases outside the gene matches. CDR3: CASSSTGGSEQFF. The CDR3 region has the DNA TGTGCCAGCAGCTCCACAGGGGGAAGTGAGCAGTTCTTC.

The CDR3 nucleotides read TGTGCCAGCAGGGAAAAAAACTATGGCTACACCTTC. This gives the protein CASREKNYGYTF. J is TRBJ1-2 and V is TRBV6-5; no firm D call. V was cut by 6 bases and J by 2 bases, with 7 bases left in between. In germline, CDR1 is MNHEY, CDR2 SVGAGI. This CDR3 is built from 12 residues.

The CDR3 here is CASSPPSGVSYNEQFF. The CDR3 coding sequence is TGTGCCAGCAGCCCACCTAGCGGGGTATCCTACAATGAGCAGTTCTTC. The V call is TRBV9, the J call TRBJ2-1; TRBD2 agrees at 9 bases. The CDR3 extends over 16 amino acids. The V segment lost 4 bases and the J segment 1 base; nucleotides outside the gene matches: 6. Germline V gene lookup returns CDR1 SGDLS and CDR2 YYNGEE.

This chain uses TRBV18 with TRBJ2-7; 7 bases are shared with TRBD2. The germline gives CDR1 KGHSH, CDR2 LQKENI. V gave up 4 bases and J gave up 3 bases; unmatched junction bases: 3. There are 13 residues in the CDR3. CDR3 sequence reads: CASSQRGGYEQYF. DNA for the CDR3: TGTGCCAGCTCACAACGCGGGGGCTACGAGCAGTACTTC. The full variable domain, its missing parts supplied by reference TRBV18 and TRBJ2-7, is NAGVMQNPRHLVRRRGQEARLRCSPMKGHSHVYWYRQLPEEGLKFMVYLQKENIIDESGMPKERFSAEFPKEGPSILRIQQVVRGDSAAYFCASSQRGGYEQYFGPGTRLTVT.

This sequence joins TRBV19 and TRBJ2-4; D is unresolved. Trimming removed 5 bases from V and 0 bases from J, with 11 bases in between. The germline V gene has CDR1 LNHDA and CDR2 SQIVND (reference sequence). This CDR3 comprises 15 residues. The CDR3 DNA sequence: TGTGCCAGTAGTCCAGCATCCGGAGCCAAAAACATTCAGTACTTC. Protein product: CASSPASGAKNIQYF. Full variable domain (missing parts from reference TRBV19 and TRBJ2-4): DGGITQSPKYLFRKEGQNVTLSCEQNLNHDAMYWYRQDPGQGLRLIYYSQIVNDFQKGDIAEGYSVSREKKESFPLTVTSAQKNPTAFYLCASSPASGAKNIQYFGAGTRLSVL.

CDR3 nucleotide sequence: TGTGCCAGCAGTTTCCCCGCCCCGGACGGGTCTGGGGCCAACGTCCTGACTTTC. Protein product: CASSFPAPDGSGANVLTF. The chain is built from TRBV27 and TRBJ2-6; D uncertain. Germline V CDR1 and CDR2: MNHEY, SMNVEV (reference sequence). Between the trimmed V and J ends, which lost 3 bases and 1 base, there was a span of 16 bases. The CDR3 contains 18 residues.

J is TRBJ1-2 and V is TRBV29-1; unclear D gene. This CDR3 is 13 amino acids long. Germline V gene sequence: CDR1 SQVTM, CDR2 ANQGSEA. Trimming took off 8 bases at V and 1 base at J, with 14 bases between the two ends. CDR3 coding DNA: TGCAGCTCTCTGCTGGGTAATAACTATGGCTACACCTTC. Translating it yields CSSLLGNNYGYTF.

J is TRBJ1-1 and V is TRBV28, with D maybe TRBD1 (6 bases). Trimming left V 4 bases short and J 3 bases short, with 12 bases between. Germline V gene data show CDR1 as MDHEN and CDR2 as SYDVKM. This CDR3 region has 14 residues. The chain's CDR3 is CASSSFTGYTEAFF. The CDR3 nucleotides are TGTGCCAGCAGTTCGTTCACAGGGTACACTGAAGCTTTCTTT.

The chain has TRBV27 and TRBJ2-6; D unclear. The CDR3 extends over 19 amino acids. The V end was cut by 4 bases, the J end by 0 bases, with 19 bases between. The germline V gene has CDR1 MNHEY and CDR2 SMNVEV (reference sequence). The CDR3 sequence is CASSSSPGRWSSGANVLTF. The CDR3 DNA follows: TGTGCCAGCAGTTCCTCCCCAGGAAGGTGGAGCTCTGGGGCCAACGTCCTGACTTTC.

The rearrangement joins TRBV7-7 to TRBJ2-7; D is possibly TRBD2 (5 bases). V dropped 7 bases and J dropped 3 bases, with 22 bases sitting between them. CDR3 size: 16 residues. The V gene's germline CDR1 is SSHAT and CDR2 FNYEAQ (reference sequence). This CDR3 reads CASTLYPTGRFYEQYF. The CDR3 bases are TGTGCCAGCACCCTTTATCCTACGGGGAGATTCTACGAGCAGTACTTC.

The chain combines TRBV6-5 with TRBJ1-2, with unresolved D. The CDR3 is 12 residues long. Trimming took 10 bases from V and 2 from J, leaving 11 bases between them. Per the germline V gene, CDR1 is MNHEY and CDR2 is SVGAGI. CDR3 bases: TGTGCCACCCTGGGAGGGAACTATGGCTACACCTTC. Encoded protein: CATLGGNYGYTF.